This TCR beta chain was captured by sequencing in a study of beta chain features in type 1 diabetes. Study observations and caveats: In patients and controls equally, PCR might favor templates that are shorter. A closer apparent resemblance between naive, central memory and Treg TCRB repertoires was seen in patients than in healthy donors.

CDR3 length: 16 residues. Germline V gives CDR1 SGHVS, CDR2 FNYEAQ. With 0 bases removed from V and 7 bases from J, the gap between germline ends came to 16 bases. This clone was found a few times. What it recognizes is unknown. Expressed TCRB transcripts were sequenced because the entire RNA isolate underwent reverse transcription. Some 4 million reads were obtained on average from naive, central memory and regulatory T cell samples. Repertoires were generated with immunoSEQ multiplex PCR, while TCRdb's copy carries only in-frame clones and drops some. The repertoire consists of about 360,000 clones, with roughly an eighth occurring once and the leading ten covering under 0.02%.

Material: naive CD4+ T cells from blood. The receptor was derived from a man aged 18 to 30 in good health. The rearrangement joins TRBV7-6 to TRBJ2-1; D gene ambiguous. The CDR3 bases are TGTGCCAGCAGCTTAGCGCTTTCACGCTCGAGTAATGAGCAGTTCTTC. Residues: CASSLALSRSSNEQFF.